The present entry profiles one T cell receptor beta chain with its context. These data come from a study of blood T cell repertoires in COVID-19. Study as a whole: The United States, Italy and Spain supplied acute and convalescent COVID-19 samples.

Trimming removed 3 bases at V and 2 bases at J, with 8 bases between. The V gene's germline CDR1 is SGHTA and CDR2 FQGNSA. CDR3 size: 14 residues. Clones were sequenced by immunoSEQ multiplex PCR, and TCRdb holds only the in-frame ones, with some missing. The table has around 100,000 clones, around 83% seen once. Seattle-derived patients entered the study during active infection and were followed longitudinally. The V and J genes are TRBV7-2 and TRBJ1-5; possible D gene TRBD1, 5 bases. The TCR comes from a woman aged 55-69 years with COVID-19, enrolled during active disease. The sequencing input was peripheral blood. CDR3 amino acids: CASSLGGGNQPQHF. The DNA for the CDR3 is TGTGCCAGCAGCTTGGGAGGGGGCAATCAGCCCCAGCATTTT. The full variable domain, completed using reference TRBV7-2 and TRBJ1-5, is GAGVSQSPSNKVTEKGKDVELRCDPISGHTALYWYRQSLGQGLEFLIYFQGNSAPDKSGLPSDRFSAERTGGSVSTLTIQRTQQEDSAVYLCASSLGGGNQPQHFGDGTRLSIL.